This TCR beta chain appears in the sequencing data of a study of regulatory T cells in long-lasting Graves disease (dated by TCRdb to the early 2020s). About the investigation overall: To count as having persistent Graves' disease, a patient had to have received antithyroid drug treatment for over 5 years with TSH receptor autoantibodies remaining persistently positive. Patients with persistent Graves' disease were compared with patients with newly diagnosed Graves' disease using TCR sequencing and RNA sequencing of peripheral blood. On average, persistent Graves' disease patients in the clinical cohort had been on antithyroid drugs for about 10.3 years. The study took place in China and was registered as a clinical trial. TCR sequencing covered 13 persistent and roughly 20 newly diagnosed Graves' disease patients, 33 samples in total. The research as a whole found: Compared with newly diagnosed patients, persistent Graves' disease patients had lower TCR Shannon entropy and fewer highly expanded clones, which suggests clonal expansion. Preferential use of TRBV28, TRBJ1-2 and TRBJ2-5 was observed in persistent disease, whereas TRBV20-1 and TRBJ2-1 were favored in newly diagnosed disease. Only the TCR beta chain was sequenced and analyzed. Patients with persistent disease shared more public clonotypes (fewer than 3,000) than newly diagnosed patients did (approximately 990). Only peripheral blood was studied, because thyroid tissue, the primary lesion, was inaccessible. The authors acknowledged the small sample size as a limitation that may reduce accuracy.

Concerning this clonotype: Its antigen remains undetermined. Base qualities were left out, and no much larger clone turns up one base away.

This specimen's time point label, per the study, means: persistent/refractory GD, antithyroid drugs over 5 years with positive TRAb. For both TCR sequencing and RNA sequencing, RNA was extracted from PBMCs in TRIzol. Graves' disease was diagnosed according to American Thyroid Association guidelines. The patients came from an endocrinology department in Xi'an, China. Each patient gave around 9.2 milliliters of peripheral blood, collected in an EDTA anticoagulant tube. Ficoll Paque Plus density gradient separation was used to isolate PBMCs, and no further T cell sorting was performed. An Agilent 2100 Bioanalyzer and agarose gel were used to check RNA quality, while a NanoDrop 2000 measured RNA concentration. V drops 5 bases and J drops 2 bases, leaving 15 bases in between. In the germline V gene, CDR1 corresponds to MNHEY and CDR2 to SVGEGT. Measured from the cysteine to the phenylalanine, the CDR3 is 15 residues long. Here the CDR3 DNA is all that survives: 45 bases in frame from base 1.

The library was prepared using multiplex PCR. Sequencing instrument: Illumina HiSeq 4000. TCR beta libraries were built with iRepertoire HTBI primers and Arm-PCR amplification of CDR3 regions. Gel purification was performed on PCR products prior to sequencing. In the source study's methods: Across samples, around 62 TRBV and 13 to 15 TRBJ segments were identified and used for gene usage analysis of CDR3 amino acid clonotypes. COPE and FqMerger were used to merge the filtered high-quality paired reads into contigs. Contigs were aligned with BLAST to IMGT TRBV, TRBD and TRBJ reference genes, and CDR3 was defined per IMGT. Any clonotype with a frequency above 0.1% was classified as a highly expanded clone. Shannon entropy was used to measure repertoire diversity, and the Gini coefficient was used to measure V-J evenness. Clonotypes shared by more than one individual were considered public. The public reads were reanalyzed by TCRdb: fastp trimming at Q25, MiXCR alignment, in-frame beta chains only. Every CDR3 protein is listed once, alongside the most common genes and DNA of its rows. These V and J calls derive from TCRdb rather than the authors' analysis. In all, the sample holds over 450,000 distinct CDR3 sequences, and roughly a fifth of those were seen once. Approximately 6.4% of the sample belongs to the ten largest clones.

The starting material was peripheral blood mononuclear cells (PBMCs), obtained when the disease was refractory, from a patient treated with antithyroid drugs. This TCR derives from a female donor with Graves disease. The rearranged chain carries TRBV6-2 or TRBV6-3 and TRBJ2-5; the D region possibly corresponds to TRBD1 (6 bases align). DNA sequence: TGTGCCAGCAGTAACGACCCAAGGGGGCAAGAGACCCAGTACTTC. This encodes CASSNDPRGQETQYF.